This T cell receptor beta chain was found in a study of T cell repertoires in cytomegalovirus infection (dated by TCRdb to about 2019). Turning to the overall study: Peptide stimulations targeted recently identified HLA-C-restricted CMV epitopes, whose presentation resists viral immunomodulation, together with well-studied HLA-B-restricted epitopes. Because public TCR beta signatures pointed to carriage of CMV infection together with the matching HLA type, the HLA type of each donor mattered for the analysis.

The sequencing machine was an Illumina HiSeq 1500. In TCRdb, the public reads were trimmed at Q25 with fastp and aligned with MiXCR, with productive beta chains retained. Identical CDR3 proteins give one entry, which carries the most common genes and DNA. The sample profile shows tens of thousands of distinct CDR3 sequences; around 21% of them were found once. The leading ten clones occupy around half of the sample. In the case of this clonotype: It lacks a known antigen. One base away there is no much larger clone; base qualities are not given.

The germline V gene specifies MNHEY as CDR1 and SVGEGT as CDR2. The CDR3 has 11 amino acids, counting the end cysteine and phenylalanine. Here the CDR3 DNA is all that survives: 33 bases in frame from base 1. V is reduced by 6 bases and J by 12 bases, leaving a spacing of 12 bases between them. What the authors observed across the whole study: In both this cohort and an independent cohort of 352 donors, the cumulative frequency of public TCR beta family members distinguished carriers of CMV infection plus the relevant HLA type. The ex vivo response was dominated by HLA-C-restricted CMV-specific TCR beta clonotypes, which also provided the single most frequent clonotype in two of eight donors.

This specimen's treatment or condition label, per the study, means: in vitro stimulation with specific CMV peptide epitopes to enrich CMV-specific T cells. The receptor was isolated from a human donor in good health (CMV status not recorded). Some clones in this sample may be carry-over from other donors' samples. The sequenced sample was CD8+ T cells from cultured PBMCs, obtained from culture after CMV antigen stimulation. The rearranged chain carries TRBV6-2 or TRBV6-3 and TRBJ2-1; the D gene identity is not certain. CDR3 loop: CASSHGFVQFF. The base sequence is TGTGCCAGCAGCCACGGGTTCGTGCAGTTCTTC.